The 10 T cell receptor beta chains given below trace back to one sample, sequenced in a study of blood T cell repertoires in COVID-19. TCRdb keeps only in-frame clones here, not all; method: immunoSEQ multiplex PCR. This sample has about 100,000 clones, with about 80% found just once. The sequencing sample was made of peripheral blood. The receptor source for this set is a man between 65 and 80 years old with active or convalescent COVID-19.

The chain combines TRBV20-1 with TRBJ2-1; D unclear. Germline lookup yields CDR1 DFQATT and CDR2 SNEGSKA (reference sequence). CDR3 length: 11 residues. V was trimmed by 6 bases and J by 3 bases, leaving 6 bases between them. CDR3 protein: CSALYYNEQFF. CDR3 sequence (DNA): TGCAGTGCCCTATACTACAATGAGCAGTTCTTC.

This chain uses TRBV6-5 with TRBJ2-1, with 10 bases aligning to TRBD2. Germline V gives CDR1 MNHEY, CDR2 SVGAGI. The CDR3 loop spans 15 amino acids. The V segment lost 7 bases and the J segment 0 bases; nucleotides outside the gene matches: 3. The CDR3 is CASKTSGFSYNEQFF. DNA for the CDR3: TGTGCCAGCAAGACTAGCGGGTTCTCCTACAATGAGCAGTTCTTC.

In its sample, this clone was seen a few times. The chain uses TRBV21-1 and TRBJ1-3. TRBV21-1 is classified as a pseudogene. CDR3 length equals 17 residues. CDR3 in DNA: TGTGCCAGCAGCAAAGTTGCCCGGGAGAGCTCTGGAAACACCATATATTTT. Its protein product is CASSKVARESSGNTIYF.

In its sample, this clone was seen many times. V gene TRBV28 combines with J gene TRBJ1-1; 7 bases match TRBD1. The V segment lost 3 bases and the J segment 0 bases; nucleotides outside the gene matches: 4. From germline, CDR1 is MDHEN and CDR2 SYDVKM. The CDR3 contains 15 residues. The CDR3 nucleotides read TGTGCCAGCAGTTTGACAGGGTGGGTGAACACTGAAGCTTTCTTT. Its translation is CASSLTGWVNTEAFF.

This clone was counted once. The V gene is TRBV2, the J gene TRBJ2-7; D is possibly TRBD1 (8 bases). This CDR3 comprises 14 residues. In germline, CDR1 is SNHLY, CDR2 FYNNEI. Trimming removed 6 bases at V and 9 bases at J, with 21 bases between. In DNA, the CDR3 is TGTGCCAGCAGCGCCCGAGGACAGGGCGGGAGGCAGTACTTC. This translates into CASSARGQGGRQYF.

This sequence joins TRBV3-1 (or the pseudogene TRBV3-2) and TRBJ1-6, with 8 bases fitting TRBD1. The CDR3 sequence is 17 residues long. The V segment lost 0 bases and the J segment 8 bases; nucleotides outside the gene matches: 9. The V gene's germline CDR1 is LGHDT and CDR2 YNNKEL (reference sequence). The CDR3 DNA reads TGTGCCAGCAGCCAAGAGGGGGGACAGGTGTCGGATTCACCCCTCCACTTT. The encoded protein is CASSQEGGQVSDSPLHF.

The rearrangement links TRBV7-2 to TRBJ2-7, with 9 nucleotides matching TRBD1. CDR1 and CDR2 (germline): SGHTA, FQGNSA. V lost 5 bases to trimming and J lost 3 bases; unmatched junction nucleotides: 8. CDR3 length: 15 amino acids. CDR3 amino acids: CASSPRTGAGYEQYF. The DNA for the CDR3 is TGTGCCAGCAGCCCAAGGACAGGGGCCGGCTACGAGCAGTACTTC.

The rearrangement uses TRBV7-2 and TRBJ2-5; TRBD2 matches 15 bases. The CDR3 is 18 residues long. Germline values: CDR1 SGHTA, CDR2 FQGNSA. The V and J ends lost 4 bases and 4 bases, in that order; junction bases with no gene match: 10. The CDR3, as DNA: TGTGCCAGCAGCTCCAGGACTAGCGGGGGGGCATCTGCAGAGACCCAGTACTTC. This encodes CASSSRTSGGASAETQYF. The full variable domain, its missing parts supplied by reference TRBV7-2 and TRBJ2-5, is GAGVSQSPSNKVTEKGKDVELRCDPISGHTALYWYRQSLGQGLEFLIYFQGNSAPDKSGLPSDRFSAERTGGSVSTLTIQRTQQEDSAVYLCASSSRTSGGASAETQYFGPGTRLLVL.

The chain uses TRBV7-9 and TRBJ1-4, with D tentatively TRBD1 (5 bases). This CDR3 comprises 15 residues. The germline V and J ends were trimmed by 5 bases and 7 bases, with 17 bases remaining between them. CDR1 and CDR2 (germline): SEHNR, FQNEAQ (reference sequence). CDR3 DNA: TGTGCCAGCAGCGATTACAGGCGGGAGATTGAAAAACTGTTTTTT. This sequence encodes CASSDYRREIEKLFF.

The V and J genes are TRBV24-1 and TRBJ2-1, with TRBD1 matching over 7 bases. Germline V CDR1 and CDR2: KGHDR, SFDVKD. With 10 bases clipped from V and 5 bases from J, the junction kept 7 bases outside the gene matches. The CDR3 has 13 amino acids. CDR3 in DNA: TGTGCCACGGGACAGTTCCTGAACAATGAGCAGTTCTTC. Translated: CATGQFLNNEQFF.